A single sample gave rise to the 23 T cell receptor beta chains below, sequenced in a study of OX40 agonist ivuxolimab in advanced cancers. Sequencing was performed with immunoSEQ multiplex PCR; in TCRdb, only in-frame clones are kept and a portion is missing. The table lists about 73,000 clones, around nine tenths of them singletons. The input for sequencing was CD4+ or CD8+ T cells sorted from blood, taken in a trial of the OX40 agonist ivuxolimab. All receptors come from an adult with an advanced solid tumor such as melanoma, head and neck, liver or kidney cancer.

This clone was counted a single time. The chain couples TRBV4-3 to TRBJ1-6, with 10 bases matching TRBD1. CDR1 LGHNA and CDR2 YSLEER come from the germline V gene. The CDR3 is 15 residues long. Germline trimming cut 5 bases from V and 9 bases from J; bases unmatched to any gene: 7. The CDR3 nucleotides are TGCGCCAGCAGCTCCCGACAGGGGGCGAGTTCACCCCTCCACTTT. Its protein is CASSSRQGASSPLHF.

The chain uses TRBV27 and TRBJ1-2, with D perhaps TRBD1 (6 bases). CDR1 and CDR2 from the germline V gene are MNHEY and SMNVEV (reference sequence). V was clipped by 8 bases and J by 3 bases, with 19 bases between them. CDR3 length: 15 residues. This CDR3 is CASAGWAGEDYGYTF. CDR3 coding DNA: TGTGCCAGCGCCGGCTGGGCAGGGGAGGACTATGGCTACACCTTC.

This clone was counted once. The chain is built from TRBV19 and TRBJ2-2; weak D call: TRBD2 (6 bases). V was clipped by 2 bases and J by 0 bases, with 10 bases between them. The CDR3 contains 16 residues. In germline, CDR1 is LNHDA, CDR2 SQIVND (reference sequence). CDR3 sequence: CASSISGLTNTGELFF. The CDR3 coding sequence is TGTGCCAGTAGTATATCGGGACTCACGAACACCGGGGAGCTGTTTTTT.

The V call is TRBV6-1, the J call TRBJ2-3; 12 positions match TRBD2. In germline, CDR1 is MNHNS, CDR2 SASEGT. This CDR3 is built from 15 residues. The V and J ends lost 7 bases and 4 bases, in that order; junction bases with no gene match: 6. The CDR3 DNA sequence: TGTGCCAGCACCCCTACTAGCGGGAGGCCAGATACGCAGTATTTT. Translated: CASTPTSGRPDTQYF.

This clone was detected only a few times. The chain links TRBV28 to TRBJ2-7; D is perhaps TRBD1 (5 bases). Trimming shortened V by 1 base and J by 0 bases, and 10 bases separated the two germline ends. Per germline, CDR1 MDHEN and CDR2 SYDVKM. The CDR3 sequence is 15 residues long. In nucleotides, the CDR3 is TGTGCCAGCAGTTTATATAAGGGGCTCTCCTACGAGCAGTACTTC. Its translation: CASSLYKGLSYEQYF.

The rearrangement links TRBV5-1 to TRBJ2-7; 9 positions match TRBD2. The CDR3 spans 14 residues. V shed 2 bases and J 4 bases; nucleotides not matched to a gene: 4. Germline values: CDR1 SGHRS, CDR2 YFSETQ. The DNA for the CDR3 is TGCGCCAGCAGCTTAGCGGGGGGAGAATACGAGCAGTACTTC. This encodes CASSLAGGEYEQYF.

CDR3 bases: TGTGCCAGCAGCAAAGACGGTGACAGACCCTACGAGCAGTACTTC. This sequence encodes CASSKDGDRPYEQYF. The V call is TRBV21-1, the J call TRBJ2-7; the D call TRBD1 from the table was never checked on the DNA. TRBV21-1 is described as a pseudogene. This CDR3 has 15 amino acids.

The chain uses TRBV7-2 and TRBJ1-2, with unresolved D. CDR1 and CDR2 (germline): SGHTA, FQGNSA. The V end lost 0 bases, the J end lost 2 bases, and 7 bases lay between the germline ends. There are 14 residues in the CDR3. The chain's CDR3 is CASSLALENYGYTF. The CDR3 DNA is TGTGCCAGCAGCTTAGCGCTAGAGAACTATGGCTACACCTTC.

The chain links TRBV7-2 to TRBJ2-7, with TRBD2 matching 10 bases. The ends lost 1 base at V and 2 bases at J; junction bases unmatched: 2. CDR3 length: 15 residues. Germline V gives CDR1 SGHTA, CDR2 FQGNSA. The CDR3 protein is CASSLVAGGPYEQYF. In DNA, the CDR3 is TGTGCCAGCAGCTTAGTAGCGGGAGGACCCTACGAGCAGTACTTC.

The V and J genes are TRBV13 and TRBJ1-1, with 8 positions matching TRBD1. This CDR3 spans 14 amino acids. Germline V gene sequence: CDR1 PRHDT, CDR2 FYEKMQ (reference sequence). With V trimmed by 5 bases and J by 4 bases, 6 bases remained unmatched. The CDR3 region has the DNA TGTGCCAGCAGCCGGCAGGGGGCTGGCACTGAAGCTTTCTTT. The encoded protein is CASSRQGAGTEAFF.

The V gene is TRBV5-1, the J gene TRBJ2-7; D possibly corresponds to TRBD2 (6 bases). With 4 bases removed from V and 3 bases from J, the gap between germline ends came to 11 bases. The CDR3 consists of 13 residues. The germline CDR1 and CDR2 sequences are SGHRS and YFSETQ. CDR3 DNA: TGCGCCAGCAGCGGAGGGTACAACTACGAGCAGTACTTC. This gives the protein CASSGGYNYEQYF.

V gene TRBV18 combines with J gene TRBJ1-2; TRBD1 agrees at 7 bases. Germline trimming cut 2 bases from V and 3 bases from J; bases unmatched to any gene: 9. The germline CDR1 and CDR2 sequences are KGHSH and LQKENI. The CDR3 loop spans 16 amino acids. The CDR3 protein is CASSPSGQAPDYGYTF. The CDR3 DNA reads as TGTGCCAGCTCACCATCAGGACAGGCTCCAGACTATGGCTACACCTTC.

The rearrangement uses TRBV27 and TRBJ1-1, with D uncertain. Germline lookup yields CDR1 MNHEY and CDR2 SMNVEV (reference sequence). CDR3 length equals 13 residues. V lost 5 bases and J lost 4, with 11 bases in between. For the CDR3, the DNA is TGTGCCAGCAGTCCCGGACGGGGCACTGAAGCTTTCTTT. It specifies CASSPGRGTEAFF.

V and J are TRBV28 and TRBJ2-7; the match to TRBD2 covers 8 bases. After removal of 3 bases from V and 1 base from J, the junction contained 8 bases not matched to a gene. The CDR3 loop spans 16 amino acids. Germline lookup yields CDR1 MDHEN and CDR2 SYDVKM. The CDR3 bases are TGTGCCAGCAGTTTTAGCCTAGCGGGCCTTTCCTACGAGCAGTACTTC. This gives the protein CASSFSLAGLSYEQYF.

V gene TRBV6-6 combines with J gene TRBJ2-3, with 11 positions matching TRBD2. Germline V gene lookup returns CDR1 MNHNY and CDR2 SVGAGI (reference sequence). Trimming took 6 bases from V and 5 from J; bases not matched to a gene: 10. The CDR3 runs 16 residues. CDR3 protein: CASRKLAGAPGDTQYF. CDR3 in DNA: TGTGCCAGCAGAAAACTAGCGGGAGCCCCGGGAGATACGCAGTATTTT.

This clone has a single count. This rearrangement joins TRBV14 to TRBJ2-2; D unclear. The V end lost 1 base, the J end lost 4 bases, and 1 base lay between the germline ends. Germline CDR1 and CDR2: SGHDN and FVKESK. The CDR3 covers 12 residues. As DNA, the CDR3 is TGTGCCAGCAGCCAAGTCACCGGGGAGCTGTTTTTT. Translating gives CASSQVTGELFF.

This chain joins TRBV28 and TRBJ1-3; D unclear. The V end lost 6 bases, the J end lost 0 bases, and 9 bases lay between the germline ends. CDR1 and CDR2 (germline): MDHEN, SYDVKM. The CDR3 covers 14 residues. For the CDR3, the DNA is TGTGCCAGCAGCGCACTGAACTCTGGAAACACCATATATTTT. The encoded protein is CASSALNSGNTIYF. Full variable domain (rest looked up from reference TRBV28 and TRBJ1-3): DVKVTQSSRYLVKRTGEKVFLECVQDMDHENMFWYRQDPGLGLRLIYFSYDVKMKEKGDIPEGYSVSREKKERFSLILESASTNQTSMYLCASSALNSGNTIYFGEGSWLTVV.

The genes are TRBV5-6 and TRBJ2-1; 8 bases map to TRBD2. There are 14 residues in the CDR3. V shed 1 base, J shed 4 bases, and the junction held 1 base outside the gene matches. Per the germline V gene, CDR1 is SGHDT and CDR2 is YYEEEE. The CDR3 bases are TGTGCCAGCAGCTTGACTAGCGGATACAATGAGCAGTTCTTC. It encodes CASSLTSGYNEQFF.

Details on this clone: Other DNA sequences in the same sample also yield this CDR3. The chain is built from TRBV6-1 and TRBJ2-2; no reliable D call. Trimming stripped 4 bases from V and 3 bases from J, with 6 bases between. This CDR3 has 13 residues. Germline V lookup: CDR1 MNHNS, CDR2 SASEGT. DNA for the CDR3: TGTGCCAGCAGTGTTACGGACACCGGGGAGCTGTTTTTT. Translating it yields CASSVTDTGELFF.

The rearrangement links TRBV2 to TRBJ1-1; D might be TRBD1 (5 bases). The CDR3 consists of 13 residues. Germline-derived CDR1 and CDR2 are SNHLY and FYNNEI. The V end was cut by 6 bases, the J end by 3 bases, with 11 bases between. The DNA for the CDR3 is TGTGCCAGCAGGGCAGGGAGAGACACTGAAGCTTTCTTT. Its protein is CASRAGRDTEAFF.

The rearrangement joins TRBV7-9 to TRBJ2-2; the D gene could be TRBD1 or TRBD2 (5 bases each). The CDR3 has 12 residues. The V gene lost 6 bases and the J gene lost 7 bases, with 9 bases spanning the gap. CDR1 and CDR2 from the germline V gene are SEHNR and FQNEAQ (reference sequence). The CDR3 region is CASSRDGGELFF. DNA for the CDR3: TGTGCCAGCAGTCGGGACGGCGGGGAGCTGTTTTTT.

The V call is TRBV2, the J call TRBJ2-2; TRBD1 aligns across 7 bases. The CDR3 totals 15 residues. The J segment lost 0 bases and the V segment lost 7 bases, leaving 5 bases of the junction unmatched. Germline loops: CDR1 SNHLY, CDR2 FYNNEI. The CDR3 here is CASIGDRTNTGELFF. Written as DNA, the CDR3 is TGTGCCAGCATAGGGGACAGAACGAACACCGGGGAGCTGTTTTTT. The full variable domain, completed using reference TRBV2 and TRBJ2-2, is EPEVTQTPSHQVTQMGQEVILRCVPISNHLYFYWYRQILGQKVEFLVSFYNNEISEKSEIFDDQFSVERPDGSNFTLKIRSTKLEDSAMYFCASIGDRTNTGELFFGEGSRLTVL.

The V gene is TRBV13, the J gene TRBJ2-3; TRBD1 is a possible D gene (6 bases). V lost 5 bases and J 1 base, leaving 10 bases between the germline ends. Per germline, CDR1 PRHDT and CDR2 FYEKMQ (reference sequence). CDR3 size: 14 residues. As DNA, the CDR3 is TGTGCCAGCAGCCCCAGGGGCGGCACAGATACGCAGTATTTT. Translation gives CASSPRGGTDTQYF.